Sequencing of this T cell receptor (beta chain) was carried out in a study of technical replicates of blood from a handful of donors. Using immunoSEQ multiplex PCR, the repertoire was profiled, and TCRdb retains in-frame clones only, with some absent. The sample consists of some 62,000 clones, 70% to 90% of them appearing once. The CDR3 extends over 13 amino acids. Germline assignment: CDR1 LNHDA and CDR2 SQIVND (reference sequence). Trimming removed 3 bases at V and 5 bases at J, with 8 bases between. The receptor was isolated from a human donor in good health. Some clones in this sample may be carry-over from other donors' samples. The V and J genes are TRBV19 and TRBJ2-1, with TRBD1 as a possible D gene (5 bases). The sample consisted of PBMCs. The CDR3: CASSMADNNEQFF. CDR3 bases: TGTGCCAGTAGTATGGCGGACAACAATGAGCAGTTCTTC. The full variable domain, its missing parts supplied by reference TRBV19 and TRBJ2-1, is DGGITQSPKYLFRKEGQNVTLSCEQNLNHDAMYWYRQDPGQGLRLIYYSQIVNDFQKGDIAEGYSVSREKKESFPLTVTSAQKNPTAFYLCASSMADNNEQFFGPGTRLTVL.